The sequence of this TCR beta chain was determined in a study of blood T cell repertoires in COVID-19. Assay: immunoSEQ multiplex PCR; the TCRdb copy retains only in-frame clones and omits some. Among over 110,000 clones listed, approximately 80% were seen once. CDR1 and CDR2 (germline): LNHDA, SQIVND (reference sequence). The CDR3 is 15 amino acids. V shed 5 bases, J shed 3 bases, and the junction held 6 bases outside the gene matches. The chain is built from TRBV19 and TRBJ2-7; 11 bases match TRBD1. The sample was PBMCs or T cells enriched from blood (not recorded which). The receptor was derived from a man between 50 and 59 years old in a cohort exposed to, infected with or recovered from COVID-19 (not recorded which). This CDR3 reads CASSLSGTGGYEQYF. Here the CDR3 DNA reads TGTGCCAGTAGTCTCTCCGGGACAGGGGGCTACGAGCAGTACTTC. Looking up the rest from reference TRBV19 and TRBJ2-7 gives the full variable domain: DGGITQSPKYLFRKEGQNVTLSCEQNLNHDAMYWYRQDPGQGLRLIYYSQIVNDFQKGDIAEGYSVSREKKESFPLTVTSAQKNPTAFYLCASSLSGTGGYEQYFGPGTRLTVT.